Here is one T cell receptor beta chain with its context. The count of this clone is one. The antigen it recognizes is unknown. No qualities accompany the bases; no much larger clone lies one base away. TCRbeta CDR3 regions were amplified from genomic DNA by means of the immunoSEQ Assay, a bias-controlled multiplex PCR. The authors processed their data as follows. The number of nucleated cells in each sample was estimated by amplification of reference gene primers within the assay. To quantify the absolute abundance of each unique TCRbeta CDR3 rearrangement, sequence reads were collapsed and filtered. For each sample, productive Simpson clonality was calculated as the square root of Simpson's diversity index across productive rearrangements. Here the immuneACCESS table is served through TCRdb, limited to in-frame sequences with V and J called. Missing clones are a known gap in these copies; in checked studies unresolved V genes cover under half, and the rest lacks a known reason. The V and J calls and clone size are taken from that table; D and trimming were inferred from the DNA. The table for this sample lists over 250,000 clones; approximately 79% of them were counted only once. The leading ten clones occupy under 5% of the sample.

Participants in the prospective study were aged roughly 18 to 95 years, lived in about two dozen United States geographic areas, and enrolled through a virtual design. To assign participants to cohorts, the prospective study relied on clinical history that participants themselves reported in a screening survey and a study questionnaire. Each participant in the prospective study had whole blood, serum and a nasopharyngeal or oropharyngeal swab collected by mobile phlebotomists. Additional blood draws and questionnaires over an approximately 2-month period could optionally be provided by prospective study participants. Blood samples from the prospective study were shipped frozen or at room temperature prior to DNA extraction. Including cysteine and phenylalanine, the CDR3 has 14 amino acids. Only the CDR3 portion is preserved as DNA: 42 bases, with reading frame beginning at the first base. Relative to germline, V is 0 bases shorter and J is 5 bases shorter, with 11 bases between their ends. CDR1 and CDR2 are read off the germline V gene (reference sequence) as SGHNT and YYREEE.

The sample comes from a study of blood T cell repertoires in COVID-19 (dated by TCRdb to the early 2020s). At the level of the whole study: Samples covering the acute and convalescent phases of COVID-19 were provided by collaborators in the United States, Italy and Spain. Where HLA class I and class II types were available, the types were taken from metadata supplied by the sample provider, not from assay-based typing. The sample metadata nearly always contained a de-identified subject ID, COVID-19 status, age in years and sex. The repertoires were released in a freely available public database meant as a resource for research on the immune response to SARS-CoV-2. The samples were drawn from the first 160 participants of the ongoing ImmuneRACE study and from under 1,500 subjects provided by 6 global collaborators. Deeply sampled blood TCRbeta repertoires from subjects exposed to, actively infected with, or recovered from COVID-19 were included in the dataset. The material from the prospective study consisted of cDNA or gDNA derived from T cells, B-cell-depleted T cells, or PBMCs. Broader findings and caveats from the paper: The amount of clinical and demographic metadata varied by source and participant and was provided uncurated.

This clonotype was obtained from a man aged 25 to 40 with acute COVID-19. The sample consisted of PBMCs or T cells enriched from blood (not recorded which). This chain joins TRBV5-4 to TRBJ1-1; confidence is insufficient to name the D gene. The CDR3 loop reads CASSLVAGGTEAFF. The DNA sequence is TGTGCCAGCAGCTTGGTGGCAGGAGGTACTGAAGCTTTCTTT.